These T cell receptor beta chains were read from a single sample in a study of shared clonotypes between healthy human individuals. Assay: immunoSEQ multiplex PCR; the TCRdb copy retains only in-frame clones and omits some. The data hold some 600,000 clones, with roughly 96% observed a single time. The sequencing sample was made of naive CD8+ T cells sorted from blood. These receptor sequences come from a woman aged 25 to 39 in good health. The CDR3 runs from the conserved cysteine through the conserved F or W. Clone sizes are given selectively: once, few, many, or a class where the clone is expanded.

TRBV9,NA,CASSVGRRGTEAFF
TRBV19,NA,CASSPGLAGYNEQFF
TRBV30,NA,CAWDGGTTDTQYF
TRBV29-1,NA,CSVDPGLAVYNEQFF
TRBV10-3,few,CARDGWDNEQFF
TRBV19,NA,CASSIDLGLGYTF
TRBV5-5,NA,CASSFGGVGGNEQFF
TRBV6-6,NA,CASSWLGGTGDNEQFF
TRBV4-2,NA,CASSLNNEQFF
TRBV9,NA,CASSVGKSSYNEQFF
TRBV2,NA,CASSEAIQGVYEQYF
TRBV6-5,once,CASSSGPEAFF
TRBV29-1,NA,CSVAGEEAHEQYF
TRBV6-4,NA,CASTIRTGTEDGYTF
TRBV5-8,NA,CASSPEVRVTGELFF
TRBV11-2,NA,CASSWDRSSYNEQFF
TRBV2,NA,CASSEIGATYEQYF
TRBV19,NA,CASSIRTTNEKLFF
TRBV9,NA,CASGFLNTGELFF
TRBV5-5,NA,CASSLTAQNYGYTF
TRBV5-1,once,CASSLYVTSGRAWGVFDNEQFF
TRBV13,NA,CASSLPGQGLGANYGYTF
TRBV7-6,NA,CASSHGTRPYNEQFF
TRBV4-1,NA,CASSHTMLGTDTQYF
TRBV14,NA,CASRQGVKTEAFF
TRBV19,NA,CASSSPGQGAWRELNEQYF